A single sample is the source of the 6 T cell receptor beta chains below, sequenced in a study of cytomegalovirus exposure and HLA in healthy donors. PCR used 60 Vbeta primers and 13 Jbeta primers. Measured with immunoSEQ multiplex PCR; TCRdb has only the in-frame clones, and not every one. This table holds some 21,000 clones. Specimen: PBMCs. The source is a man aged 60 to 75 in good health and CMV-seropositive.

The V and J genes are TRBV29-1 and TRBJ2-7, with a tentative D call TRBD2 (5 bases). Germline values: CDR1 SQVTM, CDR2 ANQGSEA. The CDR3 is 12 amino acids. Trimming left V 4 bases short and J 2 bases short, with 9 bases between. CDR3 region: CSVGGFTYEQYF. The DNA for the CDR3 is TGCAGCGTTGGCGGGTTTACCTACGAGCAGTACTTC.

V gene TRBV11-2 combines with J gene TRBJ2-1, with 7 bases fitting TRBD2. V shed 5 bases and J 10 bases; nucleotides not matched to a gene: 11. The CDR3 extends over 14 amino acids. Germline V gives CDR1 SGHAT, CDR2 FQNNGV. DNA of the CDR3: TGTGCCAGCAGCCTCTCTAGCGGCAAGGGGGAGCAGTTCTTC. Translating it yields CASSLSSGKGEQFF.

The chain combines TRBV25-1 with TRBJ1-5; 9 bases are shared with TRBD1. The V gene end was trimmed by 8 bases and the J gene end by 4 bases; junction bases not matched to a gene: 9. CDR1 is MGHDK and CDR2 is SYGVNS in the germline V gene. The CDR3 runs 15 residues. CDR3 sequence reads: CASGTGYGKNQPQHF. CDR3 DNA: TGTGCCAGCGGGACAGGGTACGGGAAAAATCAGCCCCAGCATTTT.

The CDR3 protein is CASSSRLEQFF. CDR3 in DNA: TGTGCCAGCAGTTCGCGACTTGAGCAGTTCTTC. V and J are TRBV6-6 and TRBJ2-1; no firm D call. Per the germline V gene, CDR1 is MNHNY and CDR2 is SVGAGI (reference sequence). V lost 4 bases to trimming and J lost 9 bases, with 7 bases between them. The CDR3 is made up of 11 amino acids.

V gene TRBV18 combines with J gene TRBJ1-3; TRBD1 might be the D (6 bases). Germline CDR1 is KGHSH and CDR2 is LQKENI. The CDR3 spans 15 residues. The V end lost 0 bases, the J end lost 7 bases, and 13 bases lay between the germline ends. The DNA of the CDR3 is TGTGCCAGCTCACCACCGACAGGAGTAGGGAACACCATATATTTT. It specifies CASSPPTGVGNTIYF.

The chain joins TRBV4-1 to TRBJ2-7; 7 bases fit TRBD1. V was clipped by 1 base and J by 2 bases; unmatched bases: 5. Germline CDR1 and CDR2: MGHRA and YSYEKL. The CDR3 sequence is 15 residues long. CDR3 loop: CASSQAPTGTYEQYF. DNA for the CDR3: TGCGCCAGCAGCCAAGCGCCGACAGGGACCTACGAGCAGTACTTC.